This is a list of T cell receptor beta chains from one sample in a study of siplizumab effects on memory and regulatory T cells. Profiling relied on immunoSEQ multiplex PCR, and the TCRdb table lists in-frame clones only, not all of them. The sample includes about 87,000 clones, around 94% of them seen just once. Sequencing was performed on non-Treg CD4+ T cells sorted from blood. Source of these receptors: a human donor in good health. CDR3s include the opening cysteine and the closing phenylalanine or tryptophan. D genes are given only for firm matches. Size is stated for part of the rows, as once, few or many counts, or as a class when the clone is expanded.

v_call: TRBV6-5
j_call: TRBJ1-2
clone_size: -
d_call: -
cdr3_aa: CASRPPTGYYGYTF
cdr3_nt: TGTGCCAGCAGGCCTCCTACAGGGTACTATGGCTACACCTTC

v_call: TRBV30
j_call: TRBJ2-5
clone_size: -
d_call: -
cdr3_aa: CACPMTGWQETQYF
cdr3_nt: TGTGCCTGTCCAATGACAGGTTGGCAAGAGACCCAGTACTTC

v_call: TRBV5-1
j_call: TRBJ1-1
clone_size: -
d_call: -
cdr3_aa: CASSPGGGGSTEAFF
cdr3_nt: TGCGCCAGCAGTCCTGGTGGGGGCGGGAGCACTGAAGCTTTCTTT

v_call: TRBV11-3
j_call: TRBJ2-5
clone_size: -
d_call: TRBD1
cdr3_aa: CASSPRQGVEETQYF
cdr3_nt: TGTGCCAGCAGCCCACGACAGGGGGTGGAAGAGACCCAGTACTTC

v_call: TRBV7-8
j_call: TRBJ1-4
clone_size: -
d_call: -
cdr3_aa: CASSPTRIISANEKLFF
cdr3_nt: TGTGCCAGCAGCCCAACCCGGATTATCTCCGCCAATGAAAAACTGTTTTTT

v_call: TRBV19
j_call: TRBJ2-5
clone_size: -
d_call: TRBD2
cdr3_aa: CASGLAGGPGETQYF
cdr3_nt: TGTGCCAGCGGACTAGCGGGAGGGCCGGGGGAGACCCAGTACTTC

v_call: TRBV30
j_call: TRBJ1-1
clone_size: -
d_call: -
cdr3_aa: CAWKGDTEAFF
cdr3_nt: TGTGCCTGGAAGGGGGATACTGAAGCTTTCTTT

v_call: TRBV12-5
j_call: TRBJ2-3
clone_size: -
d_call: TRBD1
cdr3_aa: CASGFTGGRTDTQYF
cdr3_nt: TGTGCTAGTGGATTTACAGGGGGGAGGACAGATACGCAGTATTTT

v_call: TRBV19
j_call: TRBJ2-7
clone_size: -
d_call: TRBD2
cdr3_aa: CASSTTSGSSYEQYF
cdr3_nt: TGTGCCAGTAGTACGACTAGCGGGAGCTCCTACGAGCAGTACTTC

v_call: TRBV9
j_call: TRBJ2-3
clone_size: -
d_call: TRBD2
cdr3_aa: CASSPRAGGSPDTQYF
cdr3_nt: TGTGCCAGCAGCCCTCGAGCGGGAGGTAGTCCAGATACGCAGTATTTT

v_call: TRBV4-1
j_call: TRBJ2-3
clone_size: -
d_call: TRBD2
cdr3_aa: CASSSRTSGGPDTQYF
cdr3_nt: TGCGCCAGCAGCTCAAGGACTAGCGGGGGGCCAGATACGCAGTATTTT

v_call: TRBV4-1
j_call: TRBJ2-5
clone_size: once
d_call: TRBD2
cdr3_aa: CASSPEGGVAGGETQYF
cdr3_nt: TGCGCCAGCAGCCCAGAAGGCGGGGTAGCGGGAGGGGAGACCCAGTACTTC

v_call: TRBV4-2
j_call: TRBJ2-6
clone_size: -
d_call: -
cdr3_aa: CASSQELSGANVLTF
cdr3_nt: TGTGCCAGCAGCCAAGAGCTCTCTGGGGCCAACGTCCTGACTTTC

v_call: TRBV11-2
j_call: TRBJ2-7
clone_size: -
d_call: -
cdr3_aa: CASSFFSDSYEQYF
cdr3_nt: TGTGCCAGCAGCTTCTTCAGTGACTCCTACGAGCAGTACTTC

v_call: TRBV11-3
j_call: TRBJ2-7
clone_size: -
d_call: -
cdr3_aa: CASSFPRWDEQYF
cdr3_nt: TGTGCCAGCAGCTTCCCCCGATGGGACGAGCAGTACTTC

v_call: TRBV7-3
j_call: TRBJ2-1
clone_size: -
d_call: -
cdr3_aa: CASSLGGGTYNEQFF
cdr3_nt: TGTGCCAGCAGCTTAGGCGGCGGAACCTACAATGAGCAGTTCTTC

v_call: TRBV15
j_call: TRBJ2-6
clone_size: -
d_call: TRBD2
cdr3_aa: CATSVAGGSTRSGANVLTF
cdr3_nt: TGTGCCACCAGCGTAGCGGGGGGTTCTACACGCTCTGGGGCCAACGTCCTGACTTTC

v_call: TRBV18
j_call: TRBJ1-2
clone_size: few
d_call: -
cdr3_aa: CASSPTPVRDFSGYTF
cdr3_nt: TGTGCCAGCTCGCCGACCCCCGTCAGGGATTTCTCTGGCTACACCTTC

v_call: TRBV27
j_call: TRBJ1-2
clone_size: -
d_call: -
cdr3_aa: CASSLVLGDRRYGYTF
cdr3_nt: TGTGCCAGCAGTTTAGTGTTAGGAGACAGACGCTATGGCTACACCTTC

v_call: TRBV7-8
j_call: TRBJ2-7
clone_size: -
d_call: TRBD2
cdr3_aa: CASSFPASGNYEQYF
cdr3_nt: TGTGCCAGCAGCTTCCCGGCTAGCGGTAACTACGAGCAGTACTTC

v_call: TRBV19
j_call: TRBJ1-1
clone_size: -
d_call: TRBD1
cdr3_aa: CASRVTGVTNTEAFF
cdr3_nt: TGTGCCAGTAGGGTGACAGGGGTGACAAACACTGAAGCTTTCTTT

v_call: TRBV6-1
j_call: TRBJ2-7
clone_size: -
d_call: TRBD2
cdr3_aa: CASSYSGASYEQYF
cdr3_nt: TGTGCCAGCAGTTATAGCGGGGCTTCCTACGAGCAGTACTTC

v_call: TRBV6-1
j_call: TRBJ1-1
clone_size: -
d_call: TRBD1
cdr3_aa: CASSSSTGRNTEAFF
cdr3_nt: TGTGCCAGCAGTTCATCGACAGGGAGAAACACTGAAGCTTTCTTT

v_call: TRBV9
j_call: TRBJ1-5
clone_size: few
d_call: -
cdr3_aa: CASSVAGLSNQPQHF
cdr3_nt: TGTGCCAGCAGCGTAGCAGGGTTGAGCAATCAGCCCCAGCATTTT

v_call: TRBV11-2
j_call: TRBJ1-3
clone_size: -
d_call: -
cdr3_aa: CASSPAISGNTIYF
cdr3_nt: TGTGCCAGCAGCCCGGCCATCTCTGGAAACACCATATATTTT

v_call: TRBV5-8
j_call: TRBJ2-7
clone_size: -
d_call: -
cdr3_aa: CASSLRYEQYF
cdr3_nt: TGTGCCAGCAGCTTGCGATACGAGCAGTACTTC

v_call: TRBV5-6
j_call: TRBJ1-2
clone_size: -
d_call: TRBD1
cdr3_aa: CASSTPGQGYGYTF
cdr3_nt: TGTGCCAGCAGCACTCCGGGACAGGGGTATGGCTACACCTTC

v_call: TRBV28
j_call: TRBJ2-2
clone_size: once
d_call: TRBD2
cdr3_aa: CASSPRLAMNTGELFF
cdr3_nt: TGTGCCAGCAGTCCACGACTAGCGATGAACACCGGGGAGCTGTTTTTT

v_call: TRBV9
j_call: TRBJ2-3
clone_size: -
d_call: TRBD2
cdr3_aa: CASSAASGTQYF
cdr3_nt: TGTGCCAGCAGCGCTGCTAGCGGAACGCAGTATTTT

v_call: TRBV6-1
j_call: TRBJ1-4
clone_size: -
d_call: -
cdr3_aa: CASQGQPNEKLFF
cdr3_nt: TGTGCCAGCCAAGGACAGCCGAATGAAAAACTGTTTTTT

v_call: TRBV12-5
j_call: TRBJ2-7
clone_size: -
d_call: TRBD2
cdr3_aa: CASGLSELAGAAYEQYF
cdr3_nt: TGTGCTAGTGGTTTGTCCGAACTAGCGGGAGCAGCCTACGAGCAGTACTTC

v_call: TRBV5-1
j_call: TRBJ2-1
clone_size: -
d_call: -
cdr3_aa: CASSLQGSYNEQFF
cdr3_nt: TGCGCCAGCAGCTTGCAGGGATCCTACAATGAGCAGTTCTTC

v_call: TRBV6-1
j_call: TRBJ1-2
clone_size: -
d_call: -
cdr3_aa: CASSVTGDYGYTF
cdr3_nt: TGTGCCAGCAGTGTGACAGGAGACTATGGCTACACCTTC

v_call: TRBV11-3
j_call: TRBJ1-4
clone_size: -
d_call: -
cdr3_aa: CASSQQGRTNEKLFF
cdr3_nt: TGTGCCAGCAGCCAGCAGGGGAGGACTAATGAAAAACTGTTTTTT

v_call: TRBV11-3
j_call: TRBJ2-2
clone_size: -
d_call: -
cdr3_aa: CASSLDHGTGELFF
cdr3_nt: TGTGCCAGCAGCTTAGATCACGGGACCGGGGAGCTGTTTTTT

v_call: TRBV19
j_call: TRBJ2-7
clone_size: -
d_call: -
cdr3_aa: CASSAAGTSWGEQYF
cdr3_nt: TGTGCCAGTAGTGCCGCCGGGACTTCATGGGGCGAGCAGTACTTC

v_call: TRBV4-2
j_call: TRBJ2-1
clone_size: -
d_call: TRBD2
cdr3_aa: CASSQDGRGGRNEQFF
cdr3_nt: TGTGCCAGCAGCCAAGATGGGAGGGGCGGAAGGAATGAGCAGTTCTTC

v_call: TRBV4-1
j_call: TRBJ1-1
clone_size: -
d_call: -
cdr3_aa: CASSQSGTTNTEAFF
cdr3_nt: TGCGCCAGCAGCCAATCCGGGACAACGAACACTGAAGCTTTCTTT

v_call: TRBV7-3
j_call: TRBJ2-5
clone_size: -
d_call: -
cdr3_aa: CASSLNGRQQETQYF
cdr3_nt: TGTGCCAGCAGCTTAAATGGACGACAACAAGAGACCCAGTACTTC

v_call: TRBV19
j_call: TRBJ1-1
clone_size: -
d_call: -
cdr3_aa: CASSLREGRWGAEAFF
cdr3_nt: TGTGCCAGTAGTTTAAGGGAAGGGCGCTGGGGGGCTGAAGCTTTCTTT

v_call: TRBV7-2
j_call: TRBJ1-4
clone_size: -
d_call: TRBD1
cdr3_aa: CASSLRGQGFEKLFF
cdr3_nt: TGTGCCAGCAGCTTACGAGGACAGGGGTTTGAAAAACTGTTTTTT

v_call: TRBV19
j_call: TRBJ1-5
clone_size: -
d_call: -
cdr3_aa: CASSIGGEVQPQHF
cdr3_nt: TGTGCCAGTAGTATAGGAGGGGAGGTTCAGCCCCAGCATTTT

v_call: TRBV6-5
j_call: TRBJ1-1
clone_size: once
d_call: -
cdr3_aa: CASSYLGLETEAFF
cdr3_nt: TGTGCCAGCAGTTACTTGGGTTTAGAAACTGAAGCTTTCTTT

v_call: TRBV6-6
j_call: TRBJ1-2
clone_size: -
d_call: TRBD1
cdr3_aa: CASSSTGEGYTF
cdr3_nt: TGTGCCAGCAGTAGTACAGGGGAAGGCTACACCTTC

v_call: TRBV19
j_call: TRBJ1-2
clone_size: -
d_call: -
cdr3_aa: CASIPSPGPNYGYTF
cdr3_nt: TGTGCCAGTATCCCATCCCCGGGACCTAACTATGGCTACACCTTC

v_call: TRBV7-3
j_call: TRBJ2-1
clone_size: -
d_call: -
cdr3_aa: CASSLTTRVYNEQFF
cdr3_nt: TGTGCCAGCAGCTTAACGACACGGGTCTACAATGAGCAGTTCTTC

v_call: TRBV25-1
j_call: TRBJ1-2
clone_size: -
d_call: -
cdr3_aa: CASSELAGTGYGYTF
cdr3_nt: TGTGCCAGCAGTGAACTAGCAGGGACGGGCTATGGCTACACCTTC

v_call: TRBV4-1
j_call: TRBJ2-7
clone_size: -
d_call: -
cdr3_aa: CASSQDRGSRRTYEQYF
cdr3_nt: TGCGCCAGCAGCCAAGATCGGGGCAGCCGGAGAACCTACGAGCAGTACTTC

v_call: TRBV9
j_call: TRBJ2-1
clone_size: -
d_call: TRBD2
cdr3_aa: CASSVEGGTSGRRDEQFF
cdr3_nt: TGTGCCAGCAGCGTAGAAGGGGGGACTAGCGGGAGGAGAGATGAGCAGTTCTTC

v_call: TRBV11-3
j_call: TRBJ2-5
clone_size: once
d_call: TRBD2
cdr3_aa: CASSWGLAGAGETQYF
cdr3_nt: TGTGCCAGCAGCTGGGGACTAGCGGGAGCGGGGGAGACCCAGTACTTC

v_call: TRBV7-2
j_call: TRBJ1-1
clone_size: -
d_call: -
cdr3_aa: CASSLVPGANTEAFF
cdr3_nt: TGTGCCAGCAGCTTAGTTCCAGGGGCGAACACTGAAGCTTTCTTT

v_call: TRBV6-1
j_call: TRBJ1-2
clone_size: once
d_call: -
cdr3_aa: CASSDSPLANYGYTF
cdr3_nt: TGTGCCAGCAGTGATTCTCCGTTAGCTAACTATGGCTACACCTTC

v_call: TRBV19
j_call: TRBJ2-1
clone_size: once
d_call: TRBD2
cdr3_aa: CASRTRVAGEQLYNEQFF
cdr3_nt: TGTGCCAGTAGGACAAGGGTAGCGGGAGAACAGCTCTACAATGAGCAGTTCTTC

v_call: TRBV6-1
j_call: TRBJ1-2
clone_size: once
d_call: TRBD1
cdr3_aa: CASSAQGARGYTF
cdr3_nt: TGTGCCAGCAGTGCACAGGGGGCGCGAGGCTACACCTTC

v_call: TRBV30
j_call: TRBJ2-1
clone_size: -
d_call: -
cdr3_aa: CAWSGGGVVYNEQFF
cdr3_nt: TGTGCCTGGAGTGGGGGCGGAGTGGTCTACAATGAGCAGTTCTTC

v_call: TRBV18
j_call: TRBJ2-7
clone_size: -
d_call: -
cdr3_aa: CASSPRGLYEQYF
cdr3_nt: TGTGCCAGCTCACCTAGGGGTCTCTACGAGCAGTACTTC

v_call: TRBV6-1
j_call: TRBJ1-5
clone_size: once
d_call: -
cdr3_aa: CASSESRRDNQPQHF
cdr3_nt: TGTGCCAGCAGTGAATCCCGGAGGGATAATCAGCCCCAGCATTTT